The present T cell receptor (beta chain) was sequenced within a study of T cell repertoires in cytomegalovirus infection. General study findings and limits: In two of eight donors, the top clonotype was HLA-C-restricted CMV-specific. People with CMV and the relevant HLA were identified by cumulative public TCR beta family frequency.

This clonotype was counted between two and nine times. Its antigen is as yet unknown. MiXCR, run by TCRdb on the reads, gives a single entry per CDR3 protein. The sample has 700,000 to 850,000 distinct CDR3 sequences; 30% to 35% are singletons. This TCR was sampled from a human donor in good health (CMV status not recorded). Some clones in this sample may be carry-over from other donors' samples. Specimen: cultured CD8+ T cells from PBMCs, collected from culture after CMV antigen stimulation.

In DNA form, the CDR3 reads TGTGCCAGCAACCTCGGGACAGGGTTCTACGAGCAGTACTTC. Translation gives CASNLGTGFYEQYF. The chain has TRBV5-6 and TRBJ2-7; 9 bases are a match to TRBD1. The CDR3 length is 14 residues. Germline assignment: CDR1 SGHDT and CDR2 YYEEEE. With V trimmed by 6 bases and J by 3 bases, 7 bases remained unmatched.